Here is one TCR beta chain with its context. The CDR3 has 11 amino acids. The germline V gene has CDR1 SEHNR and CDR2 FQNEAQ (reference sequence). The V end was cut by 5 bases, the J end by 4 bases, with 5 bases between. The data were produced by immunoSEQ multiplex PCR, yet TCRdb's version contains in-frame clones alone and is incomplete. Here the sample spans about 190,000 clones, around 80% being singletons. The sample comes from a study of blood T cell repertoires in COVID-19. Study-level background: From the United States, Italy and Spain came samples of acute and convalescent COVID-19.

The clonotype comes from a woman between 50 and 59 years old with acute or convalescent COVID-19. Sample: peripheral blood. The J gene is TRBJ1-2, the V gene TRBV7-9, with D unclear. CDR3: CASSELYGYTF. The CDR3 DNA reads TGTGCCAGCAGCGAGCTCTATGGCTACACCTTC.